Detailed here is one T cell receptor (beta chain). V was clipped by 1 base and J by 6 bases, with 12 bases between them. In germline, CDR1 is LGHDT, CDR2 YNNKEL (reference sequence). The CDR3 sequence is 15 residues long. This sample was included in a study of blood T cell repertoires in COVID-19. Method: immunoSEQ multiplex PCR; TCRdb's copy keeps in-frame clones and lacks some. The sample has about 380,000 clones, more than 70% seen once; the top ten hold 0.95% to 1.5%. This TCR was recovered from a man aged 40-50 years with acute or convalescent COVID-19. The chain combines TRBV3-1 (or the pseudogene TRBV3-2) with TRBJ1-4; D remains unclear. Sequenced sample: peripheral blood. The CDR3, as DNA: TGTGCCAGCAGCCAAGGGGAGGGCAGTTATGAAAAACTGTTTTTT. Translating gives CASSQGEGSYEKLFF.